This T cell receptor (beta chain) was profiled in a study of T cells in Graves' hyperthyroidism and ophthalmopathy. This CDR3 spans 16 amino acids. Trimming removed 2 bases from V and 4 bases from J; junction bases left unmatched: 9. CDR1 and CDR2 from the germline V gene are MNHEY and SVGAGI. Reasons for excluding patients were uncontrolled infection, other autoimmune disease, pregnancy or lactation. Clinical symptoms, serum thyroxine, TRAb, thyroid ultrasound and orbital computed tomography established diagnosis. This clonotype was seen ten or more times. Amplification of TCR beta CDR3 regions was performed using RNA transcripts as template. Using the HTBI primer set, a first-round RT-PCR was run on the TCR CDR3. A single record per CDR3 protein comes from TCRdb applying MiXCR to the multiplex PCR reads. There are 400,000 to 600,000 distinct CDR3 sequences in the sample; under 25% occur only once, and 26% lies in the top ten.

This clonotype was sampled from a man younger than 35 with Graves' hyperthyroidism. The rearrangement links TRBV6-5 to TRBJ2-7; TRBD1 matches at 9 bases. The sample taken for sequencing was blood. CDR3 loop: CASSYQTGTGTYEQYF. In DNA form, the CDR3 reads TGTGCCAGCAGTTACCAGACCGGGACAGGGACTTACGAGCAGTACTTC.